Shown below are 16 T cell receptor beta chains from a single sample sequenced in a study of blood T cell repertoires in COVID-19. Some clones are missing from TCRdb's copy, which holds only in-frame ones; the method was immunoSEQ multiplex PCR. The table includes tens of thousands of clones, around 85% detected once. The sequenced sample was peripheral blood. The origin of the receptors is a man aged 55 to 70 with active or convalescent COVID-19.

This clone was recorded many times. This rearrangement joins TRBV19 to TRBJ1-2; TRBD1 matches 11 bases. V dropped 8 bases and J dropped 2; count of bases not matched to a gene: 1. This CDR3 comprises 13 residues. The germline V gene encodes CDR1 LNHDA and CDR2 SQIVND (reference sequence). The CDR3 loop reads CASGDRGNYGYTF. CDR3 sequence (DNA): TGTGCCAGTGGGGACAGGGGGAACTATGGCTACACCTTC.

This sequence joins TRBV6-5 and TRBJ2-7; the match to TRBD2 covers 12 bases. Germline-derived CDR1 and CDR2 are MNHEY and SVGAGI. The CDR3 totals 14 residues. Trimming removed 7 bases from V and 9 bases from J; junction bases left unmatched: 10. The CDR3 DNA sequence: TGTGCCAGCACCGGACTAGCGGGAATGGTAGGGCAGTACGTC. This encodes CASTGLAGMVGQYV.

This chain uses TRBV27 with TRBJ1-1, with 8 bases aligning to TRBD1. Germline CDR1 reads MNHEY; CDR2 reads SMNVEV (reference sequence). The trim removed 4 bases at V and 2 bases at J, leaving 3 bases unmatched. The CDR3 is made up of 14 amino acids. In DNA, the CDR3 is TGTGCCAGCAGTTACAGGGGGGACAACACTGAAGCTTTCTTT. Translated: CASSYRGDNTEAFF.

The chain couples TRBV9 to TRBJ2-1, with 10 bases fitting TRBD1. The CDR3 runs to 16 residues. V gave up 0 bases and J gave up 2 bases; unmatched junction bases: 2. CDR1 is SGDLS and CDR2 is YYNGEE in the germline V gene. The CDR3 loop reads CASSVATGGAYNEQFF. The DNA of the CDR3 is TGTGCCAGCAGCGTAGCGACAGGGGGCGCCTACAATGAGCAGTTCTTC. The full variable domain, completed using reference TRBV9 and TRBJ2-1, is DSGVTQTPKHLITATGQRVTLRCSPRSGDLSVYWYQQSLDQGLQFLIQYYNGEERAKGNILERFSAQQFPDLHSELNLSSLELGDSALYFCASSVATGGAYNEQFFGPGTRLTVL.

V is TRBV5-4 and J is TRBJ2-1; TRBD2 agrees at 9 bases. The CDR3 totals 15 residues. The germline CDR1 and CDR2 sequences are SGHNT and YYREEE (reference sequence). The V gene end was trimmed by 4 bases and the J gene end by 10 bases; junction bases not matched to a gene: 12. CDR3 sequence reads: CASSLKTSGGLEQFF. The CDR3, as DNA: TGTGCCAGCAGCCTGAAGACTAGCGGTGGATTGGAGCAGTTCTTC.

V gene TRBV4-3 combines with J gene TRBJ2-5; D is undetermined. The CDR3 spans 14 residues. CDR1 is LGHNA, CDR2 YSLEER, per germline. V was shortened by 0 bases and J by 9 bases, with 14 bases between the two germline ends. The CDR3 DNA reads TGCGCCAGCAGCCAAGAGGTCGGTGTCCAGGCCCAGTACTTC. Protein: CASSQEVGVQAQYF.

The rearrangement links TRBV3-1 (or the pseudogene TRBV3-2) to TRBJ1-3, with D perhaps TRBD1 (5 bases). The CDR3 has 16 residues. V lost 1 base, J lost 2 bases, and 12 bases lay in between. Germline V gene sequence: CDR1 LGHDT, CDR2 YNNKEL (reference sequence). CDR3 sequence: CASSQVWRGPGNTIYF. The CDR3 DNA is TGTGCCAGCAGCCAAGTTTGGCGGGGCCCTGGAAACACCATATATTTT.

The chain joins TRBV3-1 (or the pseudogene TRBV3-2) to TRBJ1-6, with TRBD1 matching over 7 bases. Germline loops: CDR1 LGHDT, CDR2 YNNKEL (reference sequence). V lost 4 bases, J lost 7 bases, and 4 bases stayed unmatched. The CDR3 runs to 14 residues. CDR3 protein: CASSRGTENSPLHF. The CDR3 nucleotides are TGTGCCAGCAGCCGAGGGACAGAAAATTCACCCCTCCACTTT.

The gene calls are TRBV12-5 and TRBJ2-1, with 7 positions matching TRBD1. The germline V gene has CDR1 LGHNT and CDR2 FRNRAP. The junction had 11 bases not matched to a gene; V was cut back by 5 bases and J by 4 bases. The CDR3 spans 16 residues. The CDR3 is CASGTKAGTAYNEQFF. CDR3 sequence (DNA): TGTGCTAGTGGTACAAAAGCCGGGACAGCATACAATGAGCAGTTCTTC.

The rearrangement links TRBV3-1 (or the pseudogene TRBV3-2) to TRBJ2-2; 8 bases line up with TRBD1. The ends lost 2 bases at V and 5 bases at J; junction bases unmatched: 4. Germline CDR1 and CDR2: LGHDT and YNNKEL (reference sequence). The CDR3 is 15 residues long. This CDR3 is CASSQLTGVTGELFF. As DNA, the CDR3 is TGTGCCAGCAGCCAACTGACAGGGGTAACCGGGGAGCTGTTTTTT.

V gene TRBV18 combines with J gene TRBJ1-1, with D hard to call. The CDR3 has 13 amino acids. Per germline, CDR1 KGHSH and CDR2 LQKENI. V dropped 3 bases and J dropped 1 base, with 6 bases sitting between them. CDR3 sequence reads: CASSPWANTEAFF. The CDR3 nucleotides read TGTGCCAGCTCACCTTGGGCGAACACTGAAGCTTTCTTT.

J is TRBJ2-7 and V is TRBV23-1, with a possible D match to TRBD2 (5 bases). TRBV23-1 is annotated as an ORF whose role is uncertain. The CDR3 consists of 16 residues. Deletions cut 4 bases from V and 2 bases from J, with 18 bases between. CDR3 DNA sequence: TGCGCCAGCAGTCTGAACCGGGGAACCCATACCTACGAGCAGTACGTC. Its translation is CASSLNRGTHTYEQYV.

The V and J genes are TRBV5-1 and TRBJ2-3; 9 bases are shared with TRBD2. Trimming at V came to 5 bases and at J to 2 bases, leaving 6 bases not matched to a gene. The germline V gene encodes CDR1 SGHRS and CDR2 YFSETQ. This CDR3 is 15 amino acids long. The CDR3 coding sequence is TGCGCCAGCAGAAAGACTAGCGGACCCACAGATACGCAGTATTTT. Its protein product is CASRKTSGPTDTQYF. Looking up the rest from reference TRBV5-1 and TRBJ2-3 gives the full variable domain: KAGVTQTPRYLIKTRGQQVTLSCSPISGHRSVSWYQQTPGQGLQFLFEYFSETQRNKGNFPGRFSGRQFSNSRSEMNVSTLELGDSALYLCASRKTSGPTDTQYFGPGTRLTVL.

This chain connects TRBV5-1 to TRBJ2-3; D possibly corresponds to TRBD2 (5 bases). The germline CDR1 and CDR2 sequences are SGHRS and YFSETQ. Trimming pared 0 bases from V and 2 bases from J, leaving 13 bases between. This CDR3 spans 16 amino acids. CDR3 DNA: TGCGCCAGCAGCTTGGCCGGGTGGGGAGTCACAGATACGCAGTATTTT. Translating gives CASSLAGWGVTDTQYF.

As DNA, the CDR3 is TGTGCCAGCAGCTATAGGACAGGGAGGGAAAAACTGTTTTTT. It specifies CASSYRTGREKLFF. This chain connects TRBV7-2 to TRBJ1-4; 8 bases match TRBD1. V lost 4 bases to trimming and J lost 8 bases; unmatched junction nucleotides: 6. The germline V gene has CDR1 SGHTA and CDR2 FQGNSA. This CDR3 region has 14 residues.

The V and J genes are TRBV3-1 (or the pseudogene TRBV3-2) and TRBJ1-1, with D unresolved. Between the trimmed V and J ends, which lost 5 bases and 8 bases, there was a span of 15 bases. CDR1 is LGHDT, CDR2 YNNKEL, per germline (reference sequence). This CDR3 has 13 residues. The CDR3 nucleotides are TGTGCCAGCAGCGCCGCAGGCCGGGGAGAAGCTTTCTTT. Its translation: CASSAAGRGEAFF.